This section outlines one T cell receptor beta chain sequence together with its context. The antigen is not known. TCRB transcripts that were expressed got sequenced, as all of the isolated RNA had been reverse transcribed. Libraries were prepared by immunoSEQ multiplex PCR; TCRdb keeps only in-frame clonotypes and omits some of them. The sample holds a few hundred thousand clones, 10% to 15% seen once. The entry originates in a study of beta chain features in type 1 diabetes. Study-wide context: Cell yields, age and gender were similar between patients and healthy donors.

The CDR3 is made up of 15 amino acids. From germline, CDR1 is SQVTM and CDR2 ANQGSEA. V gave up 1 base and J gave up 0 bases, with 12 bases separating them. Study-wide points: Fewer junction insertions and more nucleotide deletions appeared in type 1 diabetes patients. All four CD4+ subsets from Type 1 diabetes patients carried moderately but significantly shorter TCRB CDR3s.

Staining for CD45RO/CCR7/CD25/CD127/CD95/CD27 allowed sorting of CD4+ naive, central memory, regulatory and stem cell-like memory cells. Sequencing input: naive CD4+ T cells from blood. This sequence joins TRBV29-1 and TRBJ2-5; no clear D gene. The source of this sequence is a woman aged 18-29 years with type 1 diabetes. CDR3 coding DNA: TGCAGCGTTGAAGCCGGTGGCGGCTACCAAGAGACCCAGTACTTC. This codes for CSVEAGGGYQETQYF.